Sequencing of this T cell receptor beta chain was carried out in a study of regulatory T cells in long-lasting Graves disease. Study overall: The criterion for persistent Graves' disease was over 5 years of antithyroid drugs with positive TSH receptor antibodies.

This CDR3 contains 17 residues. Germline assignment: CDR1 SGHRS and CDR2 YFSETQ. V lost 4 bases and J lost 8; bases outside the gene matches: 11. Construction of TCR beta libraries relied on iRepertoire HTBI primers and on Arm-PCR targeting CDR3 regions. TCRdb re-called the multiplex PCR reads with MiXCR, one entry per CDR3 protein. The sample records about 300,000 distinct CDR3 sequences, 22% being singletons. Noted time point: persistent/refractory GD, antithyroid drugs over 5 years with positive TRAb. From PBMCs, RNA was extracted and then used to make the TCR library. The chain uses TRBV5-1 and TRBJ2-2; 13 bases agree with TRBD2. The material sequenced was peripheral blood mononuclear cells (PBMCs), taken when the disease was refractory, from a patient treated with antithyroid drugs. The source of this sequence is a female donor with Graves disease. DNA of the CDR3: TGCGCCAGCAGCCCCGCCGGGACTAGCGGGGTCCCGGGGGAGCTGTTTTTT. It encodes CASSPAGTSGVPGELFF.